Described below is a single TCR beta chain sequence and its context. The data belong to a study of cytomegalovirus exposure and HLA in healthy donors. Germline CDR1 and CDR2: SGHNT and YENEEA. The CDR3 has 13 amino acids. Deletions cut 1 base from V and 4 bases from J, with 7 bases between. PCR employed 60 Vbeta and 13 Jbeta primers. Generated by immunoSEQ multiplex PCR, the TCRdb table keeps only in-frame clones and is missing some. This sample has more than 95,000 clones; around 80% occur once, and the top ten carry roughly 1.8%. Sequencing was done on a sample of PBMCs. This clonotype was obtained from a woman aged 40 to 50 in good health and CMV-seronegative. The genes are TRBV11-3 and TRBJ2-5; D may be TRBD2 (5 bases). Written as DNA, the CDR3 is TGTGCCAGCAGCTTAGGGGAGAGAGAGACCCAGTACTTC. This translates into CASSLGERETQYF.